This TCR beta chain stems from a study of molecular identifiers for immune sequencing clone quantification (dated by TCRdb to 2016 to 2018). As for the study more broadly: For a replicate experiment, the RNA from either 20,000 or 100,000 naive CD8 T cells was divided into five aliquots, and four of those aliquots went on to sequencing. CD8 T cells were used in a methods study to benchmark molecular-identifier clustering-based TCR repertoire sequencing (MIDCIRS) and TCR RNA copy counting. What the research found in general, with its limitations: Spiked-in Jurkat TCR RNA (roughly 10 copies' worth), which is not part of the donor repertoire, was contained in the naive libraries. Modeling estimated about three recovered TCR RNA copies per cell, compared with roughly 10 by digital PCR, which implies roughly 27% capture efficiency. Highly expanded clone sizes could be underestimated if identical TCR molecules share a barcode. When barcode sub-clustering was omitted, TCR diversity was inflated by chimeric consensus sequences, with chimeras reaching as high as 47%. Spiked-in Jurkat TCR RNA equivalent to a single cell was reported to be detectable even among more than 900,000 naive CD8 T cells. In CMV-specific effector cells, over 99% of molecules were held by clones above 20 RNA copies, whereas under 1% of molecules were held by such clones in naive cells.

As concerns this clonotype: What antigen it recognizes has not been identified. A read error is likely, as this CDR3 ends without the conserved phenylalanine or tryptophan.

Libraries of naive CD8 T cells were built from about 20,000 to 1,000,000 sorted cells, with 10%, 30% or 50% of the purified RNA used. Naive CD8 T cells, defined as CD8+CD4-CCR7+CD45RA+, were FACS-sorted into RLT Plus buffer on a BD FACSAria II. To test detection sensitivity, Jurkat RNA equivalent to approximately nine TCR copies was spiked into samples of roughly 18,000-1,000,000 naive CD8 T cells. CD8 T cells were enriched with RosetteSep CD8+ T Cell Enrichment Cocktail and Ficoll-Paque, followed by ACK red cell lysis. Library preparation employed PCR. Sequencing relied on an Illumina HiSeq 4000. Bulk TCR libraries were made following a previously described method, with the TCR primers given in Table S5. Total RNA was purified with the Qiagen AllPrep DNA/RNA kit. Before analysis, reads from multiple sequencing runs of one library were combined. The authors processed their data as follows. Only reads with exact TCR constant sequence were kept, trimmed to 150 nt, and grouped by their 12-nt molecular barcodes. Within each barcode group, reads were sub-clustered at a 15% Levenshtein threshold, and quality-weighted consensus sequences were built per RNA molecule. Non-functional sequences were filtered out, along with any lower-count sequence sitting one edit away from another sequence. On the basis of fitting two negative binomial distributions, barcode sub-clusters with fewer than 20% of the maximum read count were discarded. The raw public reads went through TCRdb reprocessing: fastp at Q25, MiXCR clone calling, in-frame beta chains kept. Rows with one shared CDR3 protein collapse into an entry with the most common genes and DNA. V and J calls and clone size were set by TCRdb, not the authors. This sample lists around 86,000 distinct CDR3 sequences; over 15% were detected once. Of the sample, 0.75% to 0.95% falls within the top ten clones.

The receptor's source is a human donor in good health. Some libraries in this study had Jurkat cell RNA spiked in. The sample was naive CD8+ T cells from blood, with Jurkat cell RNA spiked in. This specimen's cell subset or site label, interpreted: FACS-sorted CD8+CD4-CCR7+CD45RA+ naive T cells.

CDR3 sequence: CSVTTEMITEAFL. The nucleotide sequence reads as follows: TGCAGCGTTACGACAGAGATGATCACTGAAGCTTTCCTT. The chain uses TRBV29-1 and TRBJ1-1; 5 matching bases give a weak D call of TRBD1. The CDR3 extends over 13 residues, inclusive of both ends. Just CDR3 DNA is preserved here, 39 bases in frame from base 1. In the germline V gene, CDR1 corresponds to SQVTM and CDR2 to ANQGSEA. V is clipped by 5 bases and J by 4 bases, and the sequence between their germline boundaries is 14 bases long.